This T cell receptor (beta chain) was retrieved from a study of blood T cell repertoires in COVID-19. Whole-study context: The cDNA or gDNA used as material had been derived from T cells, B-cell-depleted T cells, or PBMCs.

Trimming at V came to 7 bases and at J to 8 bases, leaving 12 bases not matched to a gene. The CDR3 is 16 amino acids. Germline-derived CDR1 and CDR2 are LNHDA and SQIVND (reference sequence). Participants' own reports of clinical history determined their cohort assignment. In the source study's methods: Amplification with reference gene primers provided the estimates of nucleated cell counts. Sequenced by immunoSEQ multiplex PCR; TCRdb stores in-frame clones only, minus some. V and J calls and clone size follow that table, whereas D and trimming were derived from the DNA. The repertoire holds about 160,000 clones, around four fifths seen once, with around 3.6% in the top ten.

This TCR came from a woman in her forties or fifties in a cohort exposed to, infected with or recovered from COVID-19 (not recorded which). The chain links TRBV19 to TRBJ1-6; 9 bases line up with TRBD1. Source material: PBMCs or T cells enriched from blood (not recorded which). The CDR3 sequence: CASTPSPQGADSPLHF. CDR3 sequence (DNA): TGTGCCAGTACCCCGAGCCCACAGGGGGCGGATTCACCCCTCCACTTT.